This TCR beta chain was recorded in a study of cytomegalovirus exposure and HLA in healthy donors. General study findings and limits: Most TCR sequences showed up rarely, but some public TCRs showed up in many donors.

Measured with immunoSEQ multiplex PCR; TCRdb has only the in-frame clones, and not every one. The table has approximately 99,000 clones, roughly 95% seen once. About this clone itself: Its antigen remains unknown.

While the first cohort had 600 to 800 subjects, the donors belonged to the separate validation cohort of roughly 130 subjects. CDR1 is SNHLY, CDR2 FYNNEI, per germline. V shed 5 bases, J shed 5 bases, and the junction held 7 bases outside the gene matches. This CDR3 region has 15 residues. This clonotype originated in a woman between 18 and 29 years old in good health and CMV-seronegative. The sequenced sample consisted of PBMCs. The chain has TRBV2 and TRBJ2-2, with TRBD2 matching over 8 bases. The CDR3 here is CASSYVGGGTGELFF. The CDR3 coding sequence is TGTGCCAGCAGTTATGTCGGGGGGGGTACCGGGGAGCTGTTTTTT.